This T cell receptor (beta chain) comes out of a study of cytomegalovirus exposure and HLA in healthy donors (dated by TCRdb to about 2017). Describing the broader study: In an earlier analysis of approximately 640 of the donors, around 290 Gb of sequence data and approximately 120 million unique TCR beta sequences from roughly 190 million T cells were reported. An early release that covered some 640 HLA-typed donors contained about 300 gigabases of sequencing data and approximately 85 million unique TCR sequences. Among the roughly 400 genotyped donors, about 85% belonged to the genetic ancestry cluster associated with self-reported Caucasian donors. The aim of the study was to test whether cataloging public T cell receptors could identify signatures of past pathogen exposure. Using immunosequencing, the study profiled T cell repertoires from 666 subjects and related those repertoires to cytomegalovirus serostatus. Along with the approximately 600-subject first cohort, a separate validation cohort of over a hundred different subjects was used. To predict cytomegalovirus infection status, the study combined high-throughput TCR immunosequencing, statistical association of individual TCRs with disease status, and machine learning. A later analysis re-examined previously published TCR beta repertoires from about 670 donors and added high-resolution HLA genotyping to investigate patterns of TCR occurrence. Rather than using new phenotypic data, the later analysis identified candidate immune exposures from TCR beta sequences and from how often those sequences occurred across donors. To decide whether each TCR beta V gene segment behaved as functional or pseudogenic, an earlier analysis of 587 of the donors relied on high-throughput TCR beta sequencing. Donor age, sex, ethnicity and CMV serostatus were compiled together with the repertoire data. A later genetic analysis used genome-wide SNP genotypes for about three fifths of the 666 donors, treating that subset as a discovery cohort. All discovery cohort repertoires had been generated using a single sequencing platform. HLA typing covered class I and class II loci at four-digit resolution. Typing coverage varied by locus: 629-630 donors for A, B, C, DRB1 and DQB1; roughly 560 for DQA1; some 610 for DPA1; approximately 490 for DPB1. Roughly five DR-DQ haplotypes were treated as single units for association and clustering because of strong linkage in the cohort. Among roughly 400 genotyped donors of the cohort, an average of approximately 230,000 unique TCR beta nucleotide sequences were sequenced per donor, around 20% of them non-productive.

The library was generated by the immunoSEQ multiplex PCR assay. A mixture of 60 forward primers for TCR Vbeta segments and 13 reverse primers for TCR Jbeta segments was used in the multiplex PCR. The CDR3 region of rearranged TCR beta genes was amplified from genomic DNA by a multiplex PCR assay. The Illumina HiSeq System was used to sequence the amplified TCR beta libraries as 87-base-pair reads. On the study's bioinformatics: A later analysis tallied around 87 million unique TCR beta chains across the 700 or so repertoires, and 10 million to 11 million of those chains were shared by two or more donors. Raw reads were error-corrected and collapsed into unique sequences by a nearest-neighbor algorithm in which closely related sequences were merged to remove PCR and sequencing errors. CDR3 sequences were aligned to IMGT reference sequences to assign V, D and J gene segments. For a sequence to be retained, a match of at least six nucleotides was required to both a V gene segment and a J gene segment. A rearrangement counted as productive if the CDR3 had no stop codons and remained in frame with V and J, and every other rearrangement counted as non-productive. Following IMGT convention, CDR3 was defined as the stretch from the second conserved V-encoded cysteine to the conserved J-encoded phenylalanine. The earlier analysis of roughly 590 of the donors excluded any sequence lacking an unambiguous match to a single V gene segment. An earlier analysis of a few hundred of the donors called V segments functional above 56.7% productive rearrangements and segregating when the between-donor standard deviation exceeded 5%. A statistical classification framework was developed to diagnose cytomegalovirus status using the catalog of TCR beta chain sequences. In a later analysis, V and J genes were assigned by comparing TCR nucleotide sequences against IMGT/GENE-DB human TR gene sequences. Using the TCRdist pipeline, a later analysis assigned CDR3 sequences along with most-parsimonious VDJ recombination scenarios. In a later analysis, each TCR beta chain was defined by its CDR3 amino acid sequence together with its V-gene family, and reads without a unique V-gene family were excluded. A later analysis removed nearly 600 highly shared, low-generation-probability nucleotide sequences to deal with suspected cross-contamination and a sequencing artifact. For each public chain, a later analysis derived a clonal expansion index from normalized ranks of inferred template counts within each repertoire. Generation probabilities in a later analysis came from a VDJ recombination model fitted to out-of-frame rearrangements, and those results were checked against IGoR. In a later analysis, hypergeometric tests were used to score TCR-TCR, TCR-HLA and TCR-CMV co-occurrence, with a repertoire-size bias correction applied to TCR pairs. False discovery rates were estimated in a later analysis by permuting HLA or CMV assignments 20 times. In a later analysis, co-occurring TCRs were grouped using DBSCAN, and TCRdist sequence similarity was added for clustering within HLA-allele-positive subsets. Repertoires with fewer than 30,000 or more than 120,000 public chains were left out of co-occurrence clustering, as were roughly five repertoires with anomalous nucleotide sharing. TCRdb provides this immuneACCESS table in a form limited to in-frame rearrangements. Some clones are lacking; in checked studies, under half of them reflect an unresolved V gene, and why the rest are absent is not known. The DNA gave D and trimming, while V, J and clone size come from that table. The sample table records over 110,000 clones; 75% to 80% of these occur just once. The ten largest clones capture roughly 5.6% of the sample.

In total, 666 healthy bone marrow donors made up the cohort. Cohort members were all nominally healthy when sampled, although unrecorded immune exposures were likely present. The donor was CMV seropositive and belonged to the group of 270 or so seropositive cohort members. Each donor provided a peripheral blood sample, and peripheral blood mononuclear cells were used for TCR beta sequencing. The Qiagen DNeasy Blood Extraction Kit was used to extract genomic DNA from the blood cell samples. In the germline V gene, CDR1 corresponds to SGDLS and CDR2 to YYNGEE. Trimming leaves V shorter by 3 bases and J shorter by 4 bases, with the junction holding 7 bases beyond the gene matches. The CDR3, cysteine through phenylalanine, is 15 amino acids long. The retained sequence is limited to the CDR3, 45 bases, with the frame set at the first base. General study outcomes and caveats: Compared with the approximately 670-donor mean, donors in an Asian-associated ancestry cluster had fewer N-insertions in productive TCRs, according to a later genetic analysis. A later analysis found that TCR association rates varied across HLA loci, with DRB1 alleles showing the most associated TCRs and HLA-C alleles the fewest. The only immune exposure information available for the cohort was CMV serostatus. The authors suggested that the approach could potentially be extended to other disease states and immunological phenotypes. A few of the identified cytomegalovirus-associated TCR beta chains were confirmed in vitro to be specific for cytomegalovirus antigens. At a false discovery rate of 0.05, a later analysis linked 16,951 TCR beta sequences to specific HLA alleles. Only TCR beta chains were sequenced in this cohort, and the absence of alpha or paired-chain data limited detectable features. Most TCR sequences were seen in very few donors, while some public TCRs were found in many individuals. Some IMGT-functional V segments, including TRBV6-2 and TRBV6-3, could not be distinguished by the 87-base-pair reads and were therefore excluded. Presence/absence analyses assumed roughly uniform sequencing depth across donors, an assumption that may not hold. Correlated functional status among segregating V segments might be attributable to linkage disequilibrium, but an unknown experimental factor could not be ruled out. HLA typing was unavailable for some donors at each locus, so association tests used only the typed subset. Strong co-occurrence of HLA alleles, especially DR and DQ, made assigning TCR associations to individual alleles difficult. Broadly in line with IMGT annotations, most TCR beta V segments showed up in productive rearrangements about 87% or about 30% of the time in an earlier analysis of several hundred of the donors. The classifier was reported to diagnose cytomegalovirus status with high specificity and sensitivity in both the original cohort and the validation cohort. In a later analysis, HLA-associated TCR beta chains showed more clonal expansion and lower generation probabilities than non-associated chains that were equally common. The earlier analysis of a few hundred of the donors excluded about 16 rarely observed V segments, including chromosome 9 orphons, because counts were too low. A further reported finding was that TCR beta sequences accurately predicted the HLA-A and HLA-B alleles for most subjects in the first cohort. Most CMV-associated TCR beta chains appeared to be HLA-restricted in a later analysis, and the HLA associations seemed to be driven largely by CMV exposure. An association between a missense DCLRE1C variant and V-gene and J-gene trimming of TCR beta chains was found in a later genetic analysis and replicated in an independent cohort. Several of the top co-occurrence clusters appeared to be linked to parvovirus B19, influenza, CMV and Epstein-Barr virus, according to a later analysis. The study listed 150 to 200 TCR beta chains as associated with cytomegalovirus. A cluster of highly shared sequence variants was judged likely to represent a technical artifact of the sequencing pipeline.

Comments on this clone: Its specific antigen is unknown. No base quality information exists; no much larger clone differs at one position.

This chain is built from TRBV9 and TRBJ2-3, with 8 bases matching TRBD1. Sequenced: PBMCs. The origin of this receptor is a woman between 40 and 55 years old in good health and CMV-seropositive. The CDR3 has the sequence CASSGGWTGSDTQYF. The DNA sequence reads TGTGCCAGCAGCGGGGGTTGGACAGGGTCAGATACGCAGTATTTT.